This T cell receptor (beta chain) is drawn from a study of shared clonotypes between healthy human individuals. The germline gives CDR1 MDHEN, CDR2 SYDVKM. Trimming stripped 8 bases from V and 7 bases from J, with 20 bases between. The CDR3 extends over 15 amino acids. A split of CD4+ cells into CD45RA+ naive and CD45RA-negative memory subsets was performed. Sequenced by immunoSEQ multiplex PCR; TCRdb stores in-frame clones only, minus some. Of 600,000 to 750,000 clones in the sample, roughly 72% are singletons; the top ten hold over 1.5%. This clone has just a few counts. The sequence was obtained from a woman aged 25 to 39 in good health. Sequences were obtained from memory CD4+ T cells sorted from blood. Subset indicated: CD45RA-negative fraction. V usage is TRBV28 and J usage is TRBJ2-2, with D perhaps given as TRBD1 or TRBD2 (6 bases each). The CDR3 bases are TGTGCCAGCGAGAGGAAAAGGGGGGCACACGGGGAGCTGTTTTTT. Translated, it gives CASERKRGAHGELFF.